This T cell receptor beta chain came from a study of T cell repertoires in cytomegalovirus infection. Study details: Public signatures in TCR beta pointed to CMV infection and matching HLA type.

One entry per CDR3 protein results from TCRdb running MiXCR on the reads. Of about 360,000 distinct CDR3 sequences detected, less than 20% appear once; the ten largest clones hold under 9%. V dropped 5 bases and J dropped 7; count of bases not matched to a gene: 8. The length of the CDR3 is 14 residues. Germline V gene sequence: CDR1 LNHDA, CDR2 SQIVND (reference sequence). The receptor comes from a human donor in good health (CMV status not recorded). Some clones in this sample may be carry-over from other donors' samples. The rearrangement joins TRBV19 to TRBJ1-5; 7 nucleotides align to TRBD1. Sequenced: PBMCs. CDR3 residues: CASSARDSYQPQHF. The CDR3 DNA reads as TGTGCCAGTAGTGCCCGGGACAGCTACCAGCCCCAGCATTTT.